One sample yielded the 21 T cell receptor beta chains listed below, sequenced in a study of blood T cells in healthy people across ages. Through a sample-barcoded 5' primer and a J-beta primer mix, a second PCR was run for roughly 7 to 12 cycles. MiXCR was run by TCRdb on the 5' RACE reads, yielding one entry per CDR3 protein. The sample has about 1.4 million distinct CDR3 sequences, approximately 63% seen once. Material for sequencing was blood. The receptors originated from a man aged 18 to 30 in good health.

The chain employs TRBV4-1 and TRBJ2-3; 8 nucleotides agree with TRBD2. Germline V gene data show CDR1 as MGHRA and CDR2 as YSYEKL. The CDR3 runs 12 residues. Trimming cost V 4 bases and J 10 bases; bases outside gene matches: 4. CDR3 DNA sequence: TGCGCCAGCAGCCCAGACGGGGGGGCGCAGTATTTT. It encodes CASSPDGGAQYF.

A single count supports this clonotype. The V call is TRBV5-1, the J call TRBJ2-7; D gene unclear. CDR1 and CDR2 (germline): SGHRS, YFSETQ. Deletions cut 0 bases from V and 7 bases from J, with 11 bases between. The CDR3 extends over 13 amino acids. In DNA form, the CDR3 reads TGCGCCAGCAGCTTGGAGGAAGTAGGGGAGCAGTACTTC. Its protein product is CASSLEEVGEQYF.

This clonotype was detected many times. This chain joins TRBV6-1 and TRBJ2-7, with a tentative D call TRBD2 (6 bases). Germline V gene data show CDR1 as MNHNS and CDR2 as SASEGT. This CDR3 comprises 11 residues. The ends were cut back, 6 bases at V and 3 bases at J, with 6 bases in the middle. The CDR3 bases are TGTGCCAGCAGGGGGGGCTACGAGCAGTACTTC. Encoded protein: CASRGGYEQYF.

V usage is TRBV5-1 and J usage is TRBJ2-7; 7 bases map to TRBD1. Germline loops: CDR1 SGHRS, CDR2 YFSETQ. Losses at the gene ends were 6 bases for V and 3 bases for J; bases not matched to a gene: 6. CDR3 length equals 13 residues. CDR3 in DNA: TGCGCCAGCAAAGGGACAGTTCTCTACGAGCAGTACTTC. Amino acid sequence: CASKGTVLYEQYF.

This clonotype occurred a few times. The V call is TRBV10-3, the J call TRBJ2-7, with 10 bases aligning to TRBD1. V gave up 2 bases and J gave up 2 bases; unmatched junction bases: 3. Germline-derived CDR1 and CDR2 are ENHRY and SYGVKD. This CDR3 is 15 amino acids long. CDR3 region: CAISELGQGAYEQYF. In DNA form, the CDR3 reads TGTGCCATCAGTGAGCTCGGACAGGGGGCCTACGAGCAGTACTTC.

The rearrangement joins TRBV27 to TRBJ2-7; possibly TRBD1 or TRBD2 for D (5 bases each). Germline CDR1 is MNHEY and CDR2 is SMNVEV (reference sequence). Trimming pared 0 bases from V and 0 bases from J, leaving 12 bases between. This CDR3 has 16 residues. The DNA for the CDR3 is TGTGCCAGCAGTTTATCGCAGTGGGGGAGCTCCTACGAGCAGTACTTC. This codes for CASSLSQWGSSYEQYF.

The rearrangement uses TRBV5-1 and TRBJ2-1; 8 bases line up with TRBD1. CDR3 length: 15 amino acids. V shed 4 bases, J shed 4 bases, and the junction held 7 bases outside the gene matches. Per germline, CDR1 SGHRS and CDR2 YFSETQ. For the CDR3, the DNA is TGCGCCAGCAGCCCCGACAGGGGCAAGTACAATGAGCAGTTCTTC. Translated, it gives CASSPDRGKYNEQFF.

This clonotype was recorded a few times. V gene TRBV9 combines with J gene TRBJ1-2; 8 bases align to TRBD1. This CDR3 has 14 amino acids. Germline V CDR1 and CDR2: SGDLS, YYNGEE. The trim removed 2 bases at V and 6 bases at J, leaving 6 bases unmatched. The CDR3 protein is CASSVSGGVDGYTF. The CDR3 coding sequence is TGTGCCAGCAGCGTGTCAGGGGGCGTTGATGGCTACACCTTC.

The chain couples TRBV7-8 to TRBJ2-5; D is ambiguous. Germline CDR1 SGHVS, CDR2 FQNEAQ. V was pared by 3 bases and J by 0 bases, with 8 bases between. There are 14 residues in the CDR3. CDR3 residues: CASSFKQYQETQYF. CDR3 nucleotide sequence: TGTGCCAGCAGCTTTAAGCAGTACCAAGAGACCCAGTACTTC.

This sequence joins TRBV7-2 and TRBJ2-3, with 12 nucleotides matching TRBD2. The CDR3 is 18 amino acids. The V segment lost 5 bases and the J segment 0 bases; nucleotides outside the gene matches: 9. CDR1 and CDR2 from the germline V gene are SGHTA and FQGNSA. DNA of the CDR3: TGTGCCAGCAGCCCACTAGCGGGGGGCCGGGATAGCACAGATACGCAGTATTTT. Translation gives CASSPLAGGRDSTDTQYF.

The rearrangement uses TRBV7-9 and TRBJ2-7; 8 bases are a match to TRBD2. The end of the DNA fits TRBJ2-5 better, so the J call may be wrong. The CDR3 covers 17 residues. Germline V gene sequence: CDR1 SEHNR, CDR2 FQNEAQ (reference sequence). The CDR3 coding sequence is TGTGCCAGCAGCTACGGACTAGCAGGGGTGTGGCGAGAGACCCAGTACTTC. This gives the protein CASSYGLAGVWRETQYF.

This chain connects TRBV4-1 to TRBJ2-5; the D gene is possibly TRBD1 (6 bases). The J call is doubtful: the DNA matches TRBJ2-7 better. The CDR3 is 15 residues long. Germline CDR1 is MGHRA and CDR2 is YSYEKL. CDR3 sequence reads: CASSQVDRPNYEQYF. CDR3 nucleotides: TGCGCCAGCAGCCAAGTTGACAGGCCGAACTACGAGCAGTACTTC.

In its sample, this clonotype was seen a few times. This chain uses TRBV28 with TRBJ2-7; D ambiguous. V was clipped by 5 bases and J by 4 bases, with 9 bases between them. The germline gives CDR1 MDHEN, CDR2 SYDVKM. The CDR3 is 12 residues long. Here the CDR3 reads CASSPNLYEQYF. The CDR3 nucleotides are TGTGCCAGCAGTCCCAACCTATACGAGCAGTACTTC.

This clonotype was observed a few times. This chain uses TRBV11-2 with TRBJ2-4, with 8 positions matching TRBD2. This CDR3 has 15 residues. Per the germline V gene, CDR1 is SGHAT and CDR2 is FQNNGV. V shed 2 bases and J 13 bases; nucleotides not matched to a gene: 13. Here the CDR3 reads CASSLTGGPQGEQYF. The CDR3 DNA reads TGTGCCAGCAGCTTAACGGGAGGGCCACAAGGAGAGCAGTACTTC.

The chain has TRBV5-1 and TRBJ2-3; 10 nucleotides align to TRBD2. CDR3 length: 16 amino acids. The germline V gene encodes CDR1 SGHRS and CDR2 YFSETQ. The V segment lost 0 bases and the J segment 4 bases; nucleotides outside the gene matches: 5. The CDR3 DNA reads as TGCGCCAGCAGCTTGGGGCTAGCGGGAGACCCAGATACGCAGTATTTT. This gives the protein CASSLGLAGDPDTQYF.

This sequence joins TRBV10-3 and TRBJ2-5, with TRBD1 matching over 10 bases. Germline assignment: CDR1 ENHRY and CDR2 SYGVKD. This CDR3 is built from 14 residues. J gave up 11 bases and V 5 bases, and 11 bases lay outside the gene matches. CDR3 sequence reads: CAISRDRGEREQYF. CDR3 coding DNA: TGTGCCATCAGTCGGGACAGGGGAGAAAGGGAGCAGTACTTC.

The chain links TRBV12-3 or TRBV12-4 to TRBJ2-1, with 7 positions matching TRBD1. V was clipped by 10 bases and J by 9 bases; unmatched bases: 9. CDR3 length: 12 residues. This CDR3 reads CAISIDRVEQFF. The CDR3 DNA follows: TGTGCCATTAGCATCGACAGGGTTGAGCAGTTCTTC.

The V and J genes are TRBV20-1 and TRBJ2-1, with 8 bases that match TRBD2. The J call may be wrong; the DNA end is better matched by TRBJ2-7. Germline assignment: CDR1 DFQATT and CDR2 SNEGSKA (reference sequence). The CDR3 has 12 residues. The CDR3: CSPQRGNNEQYF. The CDR3 nucleotides read TGCAGTCCGCAGCGGGGGAACAATGAGCAGTACTTC.

The chain has TRBV4-1 and TRBJ2-7; D might be TRBD2 (6 bases). This CDR3 is built from 15 residues. V was cut by 1 base and J by 0 bases, with 10 bases left in between. In germline, CDR1 is MGHRA, CDR2 YSYEKL. The CDR3 DNA sequence: TGCGCCAGCAGCCAAGTTTCTAGCGTCTCCTACGAGCAGTACTTC. This codes for CASSQVSSVSYEQYF.

This clonotype came up a few times. The chain joins TRBV6-5 to TRBJ2-2; D unclear. The CDR3 is made up of 12 amino acids. The V gene lost 2 bases and the J gene lost 5 bases, with 3 bases spanning the gap. Per the germline V gene, CDR1 is MNHEY and CDR2 is SVGAGI. CDR3 nucleotide sequence: TGTGCCAGCAGTTACGTGACCGGGGAGCTGTTTTTT. It encodes CASSYVTGELFF.

This clonotype showed up just a few times. The chain uses TRBV5-6 and TRBJ2-5; D is ambiguous. Between the trimmed V and J ends, which lost 1 base and 4 bases, there was a span of 8 bases. The CDR3 has 13 residues. Germline CDR1 SGHDT, CDR2 YYEEEE. The CDR3 sequence: CASSLQLGETQYF. CDR3 DNA sequence: TGTGCCAGCAGCTTGCAACTGGGAGAGACCCAGTACTTC.